Sequencing of this T cell receptor beta chain was carried out in a study of control samples from healthy donors and cancer patients. Germline V gene lookup returns CDR1 MDHEN and CDR2 SYDVKM. The CDR3 length is 16 residues. After removal of 4 bases from V and 5 bases from J, the junction contained 9 bases not matched to a gene. The table came from immunoSEQ multiplex PCR; TCRdb's copy has only in-frame clones and leaves some out. This sample's clone table lists about 210,000 clones. This chain connects TRBV28 to TRBJ1-5; 9 bases line up with TRBD1. What was sequenced was blood. The TCR originated in a woman in her twenties or thirties in good health. DNA for the CDR3: TGTGCCAGCAGTTCGGAAATCCGGGACAGGGATCAGCCCCAGCATTTT. Protein product: CASSSEIRDRDQPQHF.